The sequence of this T cell receptor (beta chain) was determined in a study of blood T cells in healthy people across ages. Trimming took 4 bases from V and 6 from J; bases not matched to a gene: 3. The CDR3 extends over 13 amino acids. Germline CDR1 and CDR2: SGHRS and YFSETQ. Primers used in a second PCR of roughly 7 to 12 cycles were a sample-barcoded 5' primer and a J-beta primer mix. Each CDR3 protein gets one entry after TCRdb re-called the 5' RACE reads with MiXCR. The sample lists approximately 680,000 distinct CDR3 sequences, about 34% occurring once. This clonotype was found many times. Antigen unknown. Points from the study as a whole: Diversity figures derived from one million T cells were judged to underestimate the true value. Unsorted PBMCs prevented conclusive naive versus antigen-experienced comparison. Long-lived donors exceeded aged donors in naive CD4+ cells and diversity.

The specimen sequenced was blood. The source is an elderly woman in good health. This chain links TRBV5-1 with TRBJ1-2, with 10 positions matching TRBD1. CDR3 coding DNA: TGCGCCAGCAGCACGGGACAGGGGAATGGCTACACCTTC. This translates into CASSTGQGNGYTF.